The present entry profiles one T cell receptor beta chain with its context. Its antigen is still unknown. The data were taken from a study of monozygotic twins with inflammatory bowel disease. Study outcomes and limitations: It was not supported that a single strong signal or clonotype was associated with IBD. Treatment differences in immunosuppression may have added variability to the repertoires of patients.

This CDR3 region has 14 residues. Every sample had its cDNA made across eight separate reactions. Template switching added UMIs carrying a 6-nucleotide sample barcode. TCRdb reanalyzed the 5' RACE reads, giving one entry per CDR3 protein sequence and no DNA. Here the sample table reports about 210,000 distinct CDR3 sequences. The sequenced material came from blood. This TCR was sampled from a human donor with ulcerative colitis or Crohn's disease, or a healthy co-twin of an affected twin (not recorded which). The chain joins TRBV12-3 or TRBV12-4 to TRBJ1-1; without DNA, the TCRdb call of TRBD1 cannot be checked. CDR3 sequence: CASSLTDRGMIAFF.